This passage covers 25 T cell receptor beta chains from one sample sequenced in a study of OX40 agonist ivuxolimab in advanced cancers. The repertoire was sequenced with immunoSEQ multiplex PCR; TCRdb's copy has only in-frame clones and lacks some. The sample includes about 30,000 clones, 87% of them seen just once. The starting material was CD4+ or CD8+ T cells sorted from blood, obtained in a trial of the OX40 agonist ivuxolimab. These receptor sequences come from an adult with an advanced solid tumor such as melanoma, head and neck, liver or kidney cancer.

The rearrangement links TRBV6-5 to TRBJ2-1, with D maybe TRBD2 (5 bases). V was shortened by 7 bases and J by 4 bases, with 17 bases between the two germline ends. This CDR3 has 15 amino acids. Germline V gives CDR1 MNHEY, CDR2 SVGAGI. The CDR3 DNA follows: TGTGCCAGCACTCAGGACCGGGATCTTTACAATGAGCAGTTCTTC. This translates into CASTQDRDLYNEQFF.

This chain connects TRBV11-2 to TRBJ2-7; D is uncertain. Germline CDR1 reads SGHAT; CDR2 reads FQNNGV. Trimming took 4 bases from V and 2 from J, leaving 15 bases between them. This CDR3 is built from 15 residues. CDR3 loop: CASSSDPRLPYEQYF. The CDR3 DNA follows: TGTGCCAGCAGCTCCGACCCGCGGCTGCCCTACGAGCAGTACTTC.

The chain couples TRBV5-1 to TRBJ2-7; 10 nucleotides line up with TRBD1. CDR1 and CDR2 from the germline V gene are SGHRS and YFSETQ. The CDR3 contains 15 residues. The trim removed 3 bases at V and 0 bases at J, leaving 3 bases unmatched. CDR3 coding DNA: TGCGCCAGCAGCTCGGGACAGGGGACCTCCTACGAGCAGTACTTC. It encodes CASSSGQGTSYEQYF.

The CDR3 nucleotides are TGTGCCAGCAACCCTTGGCGGGAGAAGAACGAGCAGTACTTC. Its protein is CASNPWREKNEQYF. The chain is built from TRBV6-1 and TRBJ2-7; 7 nucleotides match TRBD2. The CDR3 has 14 amino acids. J gave up 5 bases and V 7 bases, and 11 bases lay outside the gene matches. Germline CDR1 and CDR2: MNHNS and SASEGT.

This clone was counted a single time. The chain combines TRBV18 with TRBJ1-4; the D gene is possibly TRBD1 (5 bases). Per germline, CDR1 KGHSH and CDR2 LQKENI. The CDR3 has 13 amino acids. The V gene lost 2 bases and the J gene lost 5 bases, with 6 bases spanning the gap. CDR3 DNA sequence: TGTGCCAGCTCACCAGGGACCAATGAAAAACTGTTTTTT. This gives the protein CASSPGTNEKLFF.

V and J are TRBV5-6 and TRBJ2-7; 11 bases match TRBD2. Per germline, CDR1 SGHDT and CDR2 YYEEEE. V gave up 0 bases and J gave up 3 bases; unmatched junction bases: 8. CDR3 length equals 17 residues. The CDR3 loop reads CASSLAVAGGFYYEQYF. The CDR3 DNA is TGTGCCAGCAGCTTGGCAGTAGCGGGAGGGTTCTACTACGAGCAGTACTTC.

The chain employs TRBV5-5 and TRBJ1-2; a weak D match, TRBD1 (5 bases). There are 13 residues in the CDR3. Per germline, CDR1 SGHKS and CDR2 YYEKEE (reference sequence). The V end was cut by 0 bases, the J end by 7 bases, with 10 bases between. In DNA form, the CDR3 reads TGTGCCAGCAGCTTGGCCGGGGCATCTGGCTACACCTTC. Translation gives CASSLAGASGYTF.

This clone was detected once. The rearrangement links TRBV9 to TRBJ2-1, with D unresolved. Trimming removed 2 bases from V and 3 bases from J, with 0 bases in between. CDR1 is SGDLS and CDR2 is YYNGEE in the germline V gene. CDR3 length: 11 residues. The CDR3 bases are TGTGCCAGCAGCGTCTACAATGAGCAGTTCTTC. Its protein is CASSVYNEQFF.

This rearrangement joins TRBV4-1 to TRBJ2-5, with 8 bases that match TRBD1. The CDR3 consists of 16 residues. V was clipped by 2 bases and J by 0 bases; unmatched bases: 5. Germline V gene data show CDR1 as MGHRA and CDR2 as YSYEKL. Here the CDR3 DNA reads TGCGCCAGCAGCCAACGGGGACAGGAGTACCAAGAGACCCAGTACTTC. It encodes CASSQRGQEYQETQYF.

The V call is TRBV27, the J call TRBJ1-5; 8 bases fit TRBD1. Germline V gives CDR1 MNHEY, CDR2 SMNVEV (reference sequence). V gave up 4 bases and J gave up 3 bases; unmatched junction bases: 5. This CDR3 region has 15 residues. CDR3 protein: CASSYQGALNQPQHF. CDR3 sequence (DNA): TGTGCCAGCAGTTACCAGGGGGCTCTCAATCAGCCCCAGCATTTT.

CDR3 loop: CASTLREGSWNTGELFF. CDR3 nucleotides: TGTGCCAGCACTCTGCGGGAGGGTAGCTGGAACACCGGGGAGCTGTTTTTT. V gene TRBV27 combines with J gene TRBJ2-2; 9 bases map to TRBD2. V lost 7 bases, J lost 1 base, and 10 bases stayed unmatched. CDR3 length: 17 residues. Germline CDR1 MNHEY, CDR2 SMNVEV (reference sequence).

The J gene is TRBJ2-1, the V gene TRBV30, with 14 nucleotides matching TRBD2. Germline V gene sequence: CDR1 GTSNPN, CDR2 SVGIG (reference sequence). This CDR3 comprises 18 residues. V shed 3 bases, J shed 7 bases, and the junction held 14 bases outside the gene matches. In DNA, the CDR3 is TGTGCCTGGAGCCCGGGACTAGCGGGAGTCTTGGATTGGAATGAGCAGTTCTTC. It yields the protein CAWSPGLAGVLDWNEQFF.

The V gene is TRBV9, the J gene TRBJ2-1; no clear D gene. CDR1 and CDR2 (germline): SGDLS, YYNGEE. CDR3 size: 13 residues. Between the trimmed V and J ends, which lost 4 bases and 7 bases, there was a span of 12 bases. As DNA, the CDR3 is TGTGCCAGCAGCCAACGGGTTTGGAATGAGCAGTTCTTC. Encoded protein: CASSQRVWNEQFF.

This clone came up once. This chain connects TRBV5-5 to TRBJ2-7, with 7 bases lining up with TRBD1. The CDR3 spans 15 residues. V was clipped by 4 bases and J by 3 bases; unmatched bases: 10. Germline assignment: CDR1 SGHKS and CDR2 YYEKEE (reference sequence). The CDR3 loop reads CASSPDREGLYEQYF. The CDR3 coding sequence is TGTGCCAGCAGCCCAGACAGGGAAGGTCTCTACGAGCAGTACTTC. Based on the CDR3 plus reference TRBV5-5 and TRBJ2-7, the full variable domain is DAGVTQSPTHLIKTRGQQVTLRCSPISGHKSVSWYQQVLGQGPQFIFQYYEKEERGRGNFPDRFSARQFPNYSSELNVNALLLGDSALYLCASSPDREGLYEQYFGPGTRLTVT.

The chain is built from TRBV9 and TRBJ2-1; D is undetermined. The CDR3 is 10 residues long. Germline CDR1 reads SGDLS; CDR2 reads YYNGEE. The germline V and J ends were trimmed by 7 bases and 7 bases, with 6 bases remaining between them. CDR3 amino acids: CASGDNEQFF. Written as DNA, the CDR3 is TGTGCCAGCGGGGATAATGAGCAGTTCTTC.

This chain joins TRBV6-5 and TRBJ2-1, with TRBD1 as a possible D gene (5 bases). Germline loops: CDR1 MNHEY, CDR2 SVGAGI. This CDR3 spans 10 amino acids. Trimming took 8 bases from V and 9 from J, leaving 8 bases between them. CDR3 DNA sequence: TGTGCCAGCGGGCAGGGTGAGCAGTTCTTC. It codes for CASGQGEQFF.

The rearrangement joins TRBV15 to TRBJ2-7, with D possibly matching TRBD1 (5 bases). The V end was cut by 0 bases, the J end by 1 base, with 10 bases between. There are 15 residues in the CDR3. The germline CDR1 and CDR2 sequences are LNHNV and YYDKDF (reference sequence). CDR3 amino acids: CATSREAGSSYEQYF. The CDR3 DNA follows: TGTGCCACCAGCAGAGAAGCAGGGTCTTCCTACGAGCAGTACTTC. The full variable domain, in which reference TRBV15 and TRBJ2-7 provide the parts outside the CDR3, is DAMVIQNPRYQVTQFGKPVTLSCSQTLNHNVMYWYQQKSSQAPKLLFHYYDKDFNNEADTPDNFQSRRPNTSFCFLDIRSPGLGDTAMYLCATSREAGSSYEQYFGPGTRLTVT.

The chain recombines TRBV9 with TRBJ2-1, with a possible D match to TRBD2 (7 bases). From germline, CDR1 is SGDLS and CDR2 YYNGEE. The germline V and J ends were trimmed by 1 base and 0 bases, with 17 bases remaining between them. The CDR3 extends over 18 amino acids. The CDR3 coding sequence is TGTGCCAGCAGCGTAAGTGGCGGGGGCGCCAGCTCCTACAATGAGCAGTTCTTC. Translating it yields CASSVSGGGASSYNEQFF.

The gene calls are TRBV5-1 and TRBJ1-2; TRBD1 matches at 8 bases. The CDR3 totals 15 residues. Germline CDR1 SGHRS, CDR2 YFSETQ. V was pared by 1 base and J by 8 bases, with 10 bases of the junction left unmatched. CDR3 bases: TGCGCCAGCAGCTTGCGGGCAGGGGGCGACTTAGGCTACACCTTC. The encoded protein is CASSLRAGGDLGYTF.

The rearrangement links TRBV5-8 to TRBJ2-7; D call uncertain. Germline CDR1 and CDR2: SGHTS and YDEGEE. V lost 0 bases, J lost 0 bases, and 7 bases lay in between. The CDR3 loop spans 14 amino acids. The CDR3 here is CASSLVGNSYEQYF. The DNA for the CDR3 is TGTGCCAGCAGCTTGGTAGGAAACTCCTACGAGCAGTACTTC.

V is TRBV25-1 and J is TRBJ1-1; D is unclear. CDR3 length equals 13 residues. Germline V lookup: CDR1 MGHDK, CDR2 SYGVNS. The V gene lost 7 bases and the J gene lost 5 bases, with 14 bases spanning the gap. The CDR3 bases are TGTGCCAGCACCTACAGCAATGGGACTGAAGCTTTCTTT. Translation gives CASTYSNGTEAFF.

The chain carries TRBV5-6 and TRBJ1-6, with D possibly matching TRBD1 (6 bases). The CDR3 is made up of 16 amino acids. Germline CDR1 and CDR2: SGHDT and YYEEEE. V was shortened by 4 bases and J by 8 bases, with 19 bases between the two germline ends. The CDR3 sequence is CASSRVGGPEDSPLHF. In nucleotides, the CDR3 is TGTGCCAGCAGCCGGGTGGGGGGCCCCGAGGATTCACCCCTCCACTTT.

The chain recombines TRBV28 with TRBJ2-2; no definite D call. Germline V lookup: CDR1 MDHEN, CDR2 SYDVKM. This CDR3 spans 11 amino acids. Trimming removed 3 bases from V and 6 bases from J, with 2 bases in between. The CDR3 sequence: CASSFAGELFF. The CDR3 DNA is TGTGCCAGCAGTTTCGCCGGGGAGCTGTTTTTT.

This chain connects TRBV27 to TRBJ2-7, with TRBD2 as a possible D gene (6 bases). Trimming removed 5 bases from V and 0 bases from J, with 8 bases in between. Per the germline V gene, CDR1 is MNHEY and CDR2 is SMNVEV (reference sequence). CDR3 size: 13 residues. The CDR3 loop is CASSLTSSYEQYF. The DNA of the CDR3 is TGTGCCAGCAGTCTGACTAGCTCCTACGAGCAGTACTTC.

This chain joins TRBV29-1 and TRBJ2-3; 10 bases line up with TRBD1. V lost 7 bases and J lost 6; bases outside the gene matches: 16. Germline V lookup: CDR1 SQVTM, CDR2 ANQGSEA. This CDR3 comprises 16 residues. The CDR3 coding sequence is TGCAGCGCTTATAAAGATTTAGACAGGGGGCAGGATACGCAGTATTTT. As protein: CSAYKDLDRGQDTQYF.